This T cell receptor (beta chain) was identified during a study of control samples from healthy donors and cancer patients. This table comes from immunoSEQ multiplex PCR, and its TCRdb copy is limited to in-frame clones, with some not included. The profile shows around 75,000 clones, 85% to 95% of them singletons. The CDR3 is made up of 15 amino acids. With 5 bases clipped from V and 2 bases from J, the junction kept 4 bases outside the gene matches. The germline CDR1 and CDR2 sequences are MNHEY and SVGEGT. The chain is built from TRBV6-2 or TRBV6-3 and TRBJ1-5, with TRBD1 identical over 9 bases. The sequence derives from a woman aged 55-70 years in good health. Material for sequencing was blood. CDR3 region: CASSPTGGGNQPQHF. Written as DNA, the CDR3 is TGTGCCAGCAGTCCGACAGGGGGTGGCAATCAGCCCCAGCATTTT.